The 5 T cell receptor beta chains below all came from one sample that was sequenced in a study of blood T cell repertoires in COVID-19. Sequenced by immunoSEQ multiplex PCR; TCRdb stores in-frame clones only, minus some. This sample yields about 120,000 clones, of which 76% are seen a single time; 3% to 4.5% belongs to the top ten. Sequenced material: peripheral blood. The origin of the receptors is an elderly woman with acute or convalescent COVID-19.

In DNA form, the CDR3 reads TGCGCCACCAATCCGGGACAGGGAAACTATGGCTACACCTTC. It encodes CATNPGQGNYGYTF. The chain recombines TRBV10-1 with TRBJ1-2; 9 nucleotides match TRBD1. J was trimmed by 2 bases and V by 10 bases; bases with no gene match: 8. The CDR3 has 14 amino acids. Germline V gene sequence: CDR1 WNHNN, CDR2 SYGVQD (reference sequence).

This rearrangement joins TRBV21-1 to TRBJ2-3; no check of the table's D call, TRBD2, against the DNA was made. TRBV21-1 is a pseudogene. The CDR3 is 16 amino acids. CDR3 coding DNA: TGTGCCAGCACCCCTAAGCCGGGAAGGTTAAGAGATACGCAGTATTTT. Protein sequence: CASTPKPGRLRDTQYF.

V is TRBV7-9 and J is TRBJ1-5; D call uncertain. The CDR3 runs 14 residues. V was trimmed by 5 bases and J by 3 bases, leaving 11 bases between them. Germline V CDR1 and CDR2: SEHNR, FQNEAQ (reference sequence). The CDR3 DNA sequence: TGTGCCAGCAGCGCCCGGGAGCACAATCAGCCCCAGCATTTT. Protein product: CASSAREHNQPQHF. Full variable domain (outside the CDR3, taken from reference TRBV7-9 and TRBJ1-5): DTGVSQNPRHKITKRGQNVTFRCDPISEHNRLYWYRQTLGQGPEFLTYFQNEAQLEKSRLLSDRFSAERPKGSFSTLEIQRTEQGDSAMYLCASSAREHNQPQHFGDGTRLSIL.

The chain carries TRBV6-5 and TRBJ1-6; D is undetermined. Trimming cost V 11 bases and J 0 bases, with 14 bases left between them. Germline CDR1 is MNHEY and CDR2 is SVGAGI. The CDR3 is made up of 15 amino acids. The DNA of the CDR3 is TGTGCCTCTGCGACGGGGAGCTCCTATAATTCACCCCTCCACTTT. Translation: CASATGSSYNSPLHF.

The chain carries TRBV3-1 (or the pseudogene TRBV3-2) and TRBJ1-2; D might be TRBD1 (6 bases). Trimming pared 0 bases from V and 7 bases from J, leaving 12 bases between. Germline CDR1 LGHDT, CDR2 YNNKEL (reference sequence). The CDR3 sequence is 14 residues long. For the CDR3, the DNA is TGTGCCAGCAGCCAAGATCGGGGGGCAAGTGGCTACACCTTC. The encoded protein is CASSQDRGASGYTF.